The 2 T cell receptor beta chains below all came from one sample that was sequenced in a study of post-analysis software for immune sequencing data. Study-level results: When patients were compared with controls, about 5 TRBV segments were more frequent, TRBV5-6, TRBV5-1 and TRBV20-1 among them.

Their recognized antigens are unknown. Unique molecular identifiers featured in each of the TCR beta cDNA libraries. Using its own MiXCR run on the PCR reads, TCRdb lists one record per CDR3 protein. The table lists about 540,000 distinct CDR3 sequences, around a third of them singletons, with about 6% in the top ten. Sequenced: blood. Source of these receptors: a girl aged 2 to 17 with multiple sclerosis.

This rearrangement joins TRBV20-1 to TRBJ2-1; weak D call: TRBD1 (5 bases). This CDR3 is 13 amino acids long. Germline V gene sequence: CDR1 DFQATT, CDR2 SNEGSKA (reference sequence). Here the CDR3 reads CSHRSTGHNEQFF. Written as DNA, the CDR3 is TGCAGCCATCGAAGTACAGGCCACAATGAGCAGTTCTTC.

V gene TRBV20-1 combines with J gene TRBJ2-3; no clear D. This CDR3 spans 12 amino acids. V lost 6 bases, J lost 7 bases, and 14 bases lay in between. Germline V gene sequence: CDR1 DFQATT, CDR2 SNEGSKA (reference sequence). CDR3 bases: TGCAGTGCCCGACTCACTGTACATACGCAGTATTTT. This gives the protein CSARLTVHTQYF.